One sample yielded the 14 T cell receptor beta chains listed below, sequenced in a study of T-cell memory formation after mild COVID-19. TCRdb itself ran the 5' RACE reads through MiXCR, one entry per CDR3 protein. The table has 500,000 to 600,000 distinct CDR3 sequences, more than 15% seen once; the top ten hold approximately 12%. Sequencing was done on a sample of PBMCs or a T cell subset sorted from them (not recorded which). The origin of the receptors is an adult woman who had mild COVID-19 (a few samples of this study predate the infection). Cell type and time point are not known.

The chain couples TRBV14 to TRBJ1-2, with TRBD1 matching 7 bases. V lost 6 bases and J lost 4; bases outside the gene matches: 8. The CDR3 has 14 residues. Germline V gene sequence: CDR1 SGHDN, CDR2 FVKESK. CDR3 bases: TGTGCCAGCAGTTCCCTCGGGACAGCCTATGGCTACACCTTC. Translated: CASSSLGTAYGYTF. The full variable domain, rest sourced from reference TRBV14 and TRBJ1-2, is EAGVTQFPSHSVIEKGQTVTLRCDPISGHDNLYWYRRVMGKEIKFLLHFVKESKQDESGMPNNRFLAERTGGTYSTLKVQPAELEDSGVYFCASSSLGTAYGYTFGSGTRLTVV.

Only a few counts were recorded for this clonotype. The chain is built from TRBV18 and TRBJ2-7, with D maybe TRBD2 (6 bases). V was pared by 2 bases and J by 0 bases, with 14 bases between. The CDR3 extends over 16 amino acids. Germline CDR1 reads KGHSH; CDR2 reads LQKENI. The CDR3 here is CASSPASGYPSYEQYF. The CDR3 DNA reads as TGTGCCAGCTCACCAGCGAGCGGGTACCCCTCCTACGAGCAGTACTTC.

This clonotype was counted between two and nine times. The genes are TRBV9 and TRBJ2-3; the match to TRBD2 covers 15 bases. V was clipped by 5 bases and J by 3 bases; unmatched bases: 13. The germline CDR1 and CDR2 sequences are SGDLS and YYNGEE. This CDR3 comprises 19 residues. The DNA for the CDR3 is TGTGCCAGCAGTCGGACTAGCGGGGGGGACGAAACCCCAACAGATACGCAGTATTTT. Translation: CASSRTSGGDETPTDTQYF.

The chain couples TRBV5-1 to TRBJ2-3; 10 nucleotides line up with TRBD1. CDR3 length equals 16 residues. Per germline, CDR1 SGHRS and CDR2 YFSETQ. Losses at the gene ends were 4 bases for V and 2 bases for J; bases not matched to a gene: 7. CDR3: CASSPRTGGFTDTQYF. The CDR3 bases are TGCGCCAGCAGCCCTAGGACAGGGGGTTTCACAGATACGCAGTATTTT.

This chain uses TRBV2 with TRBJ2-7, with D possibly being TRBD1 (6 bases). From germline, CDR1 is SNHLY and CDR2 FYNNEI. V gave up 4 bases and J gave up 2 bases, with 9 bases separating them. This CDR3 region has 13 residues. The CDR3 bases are TGTGCCAGCAGTGTACAGGGCACCTACGAGCAGTACGTC. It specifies CASSVQGTYEQYV.

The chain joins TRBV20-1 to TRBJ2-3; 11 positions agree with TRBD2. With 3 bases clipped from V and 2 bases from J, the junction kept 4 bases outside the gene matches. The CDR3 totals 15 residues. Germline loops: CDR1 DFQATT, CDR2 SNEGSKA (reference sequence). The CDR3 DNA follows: TGCAGTGCTAGGGCACTAGCGGGGGCCACAGATACGCAGTATTTT. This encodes CSARALAGATDTQYF.

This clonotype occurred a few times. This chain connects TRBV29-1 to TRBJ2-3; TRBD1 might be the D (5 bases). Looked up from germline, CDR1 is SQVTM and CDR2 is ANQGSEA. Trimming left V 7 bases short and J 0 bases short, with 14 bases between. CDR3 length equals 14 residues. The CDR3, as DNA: TGCAGCGCTTGGACACCCGCTAGCACAGATACGCAGTATTTT. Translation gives CSAWTPASTDTQYF.

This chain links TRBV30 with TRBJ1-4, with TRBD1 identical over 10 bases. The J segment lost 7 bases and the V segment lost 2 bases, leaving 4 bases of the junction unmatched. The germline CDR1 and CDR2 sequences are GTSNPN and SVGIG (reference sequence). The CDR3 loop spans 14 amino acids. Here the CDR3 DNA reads TGTGCCTGGAGTACAGGGACAGGGGCTGAAAAACTGTTTTTT. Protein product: CAWSTGTGAEKLFF.

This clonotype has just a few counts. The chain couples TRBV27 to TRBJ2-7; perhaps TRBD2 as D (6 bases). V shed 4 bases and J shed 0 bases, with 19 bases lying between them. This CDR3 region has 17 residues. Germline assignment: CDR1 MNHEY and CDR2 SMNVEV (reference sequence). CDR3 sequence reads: CASSSRGSGSSSYEQYF. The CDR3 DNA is TGTGCCAGCAGTTCCCGGGGTAGCGGTTCTAGCTCCTACGAGCAGTACTTC.

The CDR3 nucleotides read TGTGCCAGCAGCTTAGTGACGGGAGTGACCAAAAACATTCAGTACTTC. Protein sequence: CASSLVTGVTKNIQYF. The chain is built from TRBV5-6 and TRBJ2-4; D might be TRBD2 (6 bases). Trimming removed 2 bases from V and 2 bases from J, with 14 bases in between. The V gene's germline CDR1 is SGHDT and CDR2 YYEEEE. The CDR3 covers 16 residues.

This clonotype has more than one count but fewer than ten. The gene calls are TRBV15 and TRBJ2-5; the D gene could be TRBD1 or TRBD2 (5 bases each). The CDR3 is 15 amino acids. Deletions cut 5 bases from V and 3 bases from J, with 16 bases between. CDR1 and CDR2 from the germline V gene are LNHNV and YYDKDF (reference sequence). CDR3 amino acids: CATSPHGTLKETQYF. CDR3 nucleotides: TGTGCCACCAGCCCCCACGGGACGCTCAAAGAGACCCAGTACTTC.

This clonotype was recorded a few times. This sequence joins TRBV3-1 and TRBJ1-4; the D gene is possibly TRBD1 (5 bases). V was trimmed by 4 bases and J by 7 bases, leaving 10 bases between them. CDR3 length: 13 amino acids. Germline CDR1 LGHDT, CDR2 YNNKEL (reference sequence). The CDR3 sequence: CASSRRQSEKLFF. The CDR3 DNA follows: TGTGCCAGCAGCCGGCGACAGAGTGAAAAACTGTTTTTT. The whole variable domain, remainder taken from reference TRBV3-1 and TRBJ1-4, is DTAVSQTPKYLVTQMGNDKSIKCEQNLGHDTMYWYKQDSKKFLKIMFSYNNKELIINETVPNRFSPKSPDKAHLNLHINSLELGDSAVYFCASSRRQSEKLFFGSGTQLSVL.

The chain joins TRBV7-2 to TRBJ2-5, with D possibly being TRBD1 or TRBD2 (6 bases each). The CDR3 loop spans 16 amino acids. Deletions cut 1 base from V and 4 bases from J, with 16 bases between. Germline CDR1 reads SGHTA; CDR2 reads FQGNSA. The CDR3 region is CASSLGSGAGGETQYF. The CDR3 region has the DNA TGTGCCAGCAGCTTAGGTTCGGGGGCTGGGGGAGAGACCCAGTACTTC.

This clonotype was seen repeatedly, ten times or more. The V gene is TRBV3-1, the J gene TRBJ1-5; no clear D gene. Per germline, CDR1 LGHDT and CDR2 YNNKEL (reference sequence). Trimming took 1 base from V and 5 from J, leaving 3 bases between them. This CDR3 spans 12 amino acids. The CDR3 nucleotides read TGTGCCAGCAGCCAAGCCGATCAGCCCCAGCATTTT. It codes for CASSQADQPQHF.